These 9 T cell receptor beta chains were all obtained from the same sample, sequenced in a study of T cell repertoires in cytomegalovirus infection. TCRdb used MiXCR to reprocess the reads, holding one entry per CDR3 protein. The sample gives around 130,000 distinct CDR3 sequences, 20% to 30% of which show up once; 34% is in the top ten. No antigen has been identified for these receptors. The sequencing sample was made of PBMCs, sequenced either directly or after in vitro stimulation (not recorded which). These receptors were collected from a human donor in good health (CMV status not recorded). Some clones in this sample may be carry-over from other donors' samples.

This clonotype turned up a few times. The CDR3 DNA follows: TGTGCCAGCAGTTACGGGAGCCGGGGAACTGGCTACACCTTC. Its translation is CASSYGSRGTGYTF. The chain combines TRBV27 with TRBJ1-2; D gene unclear. The CDR3 runs to 14 residues. CDR1 is MNHEY and CDR2 is SMNVEV in the germline V gene (reference sequence). Trimming shortened V by 4 bases and J by 7 bases, and 16 bases separated the two germline ends.

As for this clonotype: It may be a read error: a sequence one base away is much more abundant. The rearrangement links TRBV7-2 to TRBJ2-7; D possibly uses TRBD1 or TRBD2 (5 bases each). Germline values: CDR1 SGHTA, CDR2 FQGNSA. The CDR3 consists of 13 residues. The CDR3, as DNA: TGTGCCGGCAGCTTGGGACCTGCTAGCGAGCAGTACGTC. Amino acid sequence: CAGSLGPASEQYV.

J is TRBJ2-2 and V is TRBV20-1; TRBD2 matches at 7 bases. The CDR3 covers 15 residues. Looked up from germline, CDR1 is DFQATT and CDR2 is SNEGSKA (reference sequence). The V segment lost 0 bases and the J segment 1 base; nucleotides outside the gene matches: 2. The CDR3 spells CSARDSGLNTGELFF. CDR3 nucleotide sequence: TGCAGTGCTAGAGATAGCGGGTTGAACACCGGGGAGCTGTTTTTT.

The gene calls are TRBV28 and TRBJ2-3, with 7 bases fitting TRBD1. The junction had 1 base not matched to a gene; V was cut back by 3 bases and J by 4 bases. The CDR3 loop spans 13 amino acids. Germline V lookup: CDR1 MDHEN, CDR2 SYDVKM. CDR3 nucleotides: TGTGCCAGCAGTTTGCAGGGGGCAGATACGCAGTATTTT. Translated, it gives CASSLQGADTQYF.

The V call is TRBV19, the J call TRBJ1-5; D perhaps matches TRBD1 (6 bases). CDR1 is LNHDA and CDR2 is SQIVND in the germline V gene (reference sequence). The ends were cut back, 5 bases at V and 5 bases at J, with 13 bases in the middle. CDR3 length equals 14 residues. For the CDR3, the DNA is TGTGCCAGTAGTGAACAGGGTCTCTATCAGCCCCAGCATTTT. Translated: CASSEQGLYQPQHF.

This clonotype was observed a handful of times. The genes are TRBV6-1 and TRBJ1-2; 7 bases fit TRBD1. V lost 5 bases to trimming and J lost 4 bases; unmatched junction nucleotides: 10. There are 15 residues in the CDR3. The V gene's germline CDR1 is MNHNS and CDR2 SASEGT. The CDR3: CASSSLDRKIYGYTF. The CDR3 nucleotides are TGTGCCAGCAGTTCCCTGGACAGGAAGATCTATGGCTACACCTTC.

The genes are TRBV20-1 and TRBJ2-7, with TRBD2 matching 7 bases. Germline-derived CDR1 and CDR2 are DFQATT and SNEGSKA (reference sequence). The CDR3 runs to 15 residues. V dropped 0 bases and J dropped 2; count of bases not matched to a gene: 7. CDR3 protein: CSARDPAGATYEQYF. The CDR3 DNA reads TGCAGTGCTAGAGATCCCGCGGGAGCAACCTACGAGCAGTACTTC.

The chain combines TRBV12-3 or TRBV12-4 with TRBJ2-1; the D gene could be TRBD1 or TRBD2 (7 bases each). The germline V and J ends were trimmed by 5 bases and 8 bases, with 22 bases remaining between them. This CDR3 has 16 residues. The CDR3 sequence: CASSIRTRGRGDEQFF. The CDR3 coding sequence is TGTGCCAGCAGTATAAGGACTAGGGGGCGTGGAGATGAGCAGTTCTTC.

The genes are TRBV19 and TRBJ2-3; TRBD2 might be the D (5 bases). V was shortened by 4 bases and J by 0 bases, with 8 bases between the two germline ends. Per germline, CDR1 LNHDA and CDR2 SQIVND (reference sequence). The CDR3 has 14 residues. CDR3: CASSNGVSTDTQYF. The DNA of the CDR3 is TGTGCCAGTAGTAACGGGGTTAGCACAGATACGCAGTATTTT.